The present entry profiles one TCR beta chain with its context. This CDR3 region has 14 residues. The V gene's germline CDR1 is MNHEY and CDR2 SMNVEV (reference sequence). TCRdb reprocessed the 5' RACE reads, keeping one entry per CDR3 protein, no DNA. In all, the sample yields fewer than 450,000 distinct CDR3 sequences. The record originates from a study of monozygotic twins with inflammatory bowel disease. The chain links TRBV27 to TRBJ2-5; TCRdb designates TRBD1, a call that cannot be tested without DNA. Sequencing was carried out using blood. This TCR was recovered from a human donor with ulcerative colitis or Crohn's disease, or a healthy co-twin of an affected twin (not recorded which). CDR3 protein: CASNGRQGRETQYF.